This T cell receptor beta chain appears in the sequencing data of a study of blood T cell repertoires in COVID-19. Study-wide background: Acute-phase and convalescent COVID-19 samples originated in the United States, Italy and Spain. From T cells, B-cell-depleted T cells, or PBMCs came the material, which was cDNA or gDNA.

V shed 4 bases, J shed 7 bases, and the junction held 14 bases outside the gene matches. This CDR3 is 17 amino acids long. Germline V lookup: CDR1 SGDLS, CDR2 YYNGEE. Methods used by the authors: Cell counts per sample came from amplifying reference gene primers. Libraries were prepared by immunoSEQ multiplex PCR; TCRdb keeps only in-frame clonotypes and omits some of them. The V and J calls and the clone size are those of that table, but D and trimming were determined from the DNA. The sample records fewer than 350,000 clones, under 90% being singletons. J is TRBJ1-6 and V is TRBV9; TRBD1 matches at 7 bases. This clonotype was obtained from a woman aged 60 to 75 with active or convalescent COVID-19. The sequenced sample was peripheral blood. The CDR3 nucleotides are TGTGCCAGCAGCAAAGAGGGGACAGCAAGACTCAATTCACCCCTCCACTTT. As protein: CASSKEGTARLNSPLHF.